The 29 T cell receptor beta chains given below trace back to one sample, sequenced in a study of cytomegalovirus exposure and HLA in healthy donors (dated by TCRdb to 2016 to 2017). Library preparation employed the immunoSEQ multiplex PCR assay. The multiplex PCR relied on a mix of 60 forward primers for TCR Vbeta segments and 13 reverse primers for TCR Jbeta segments. Imported from immuneACCESS, the table was reduced by TCRdb to in-frame sequences with V and J called. These copies leave out some clones; in studies compared against another copy, an unresolved V gene accounts for under half, and the cause of the remainder is not known. The sample data list 120,000 to 150,000 clones, and more than 60% of these were observed just once. The top ten clones comprise roughly 6% of the sample. The sequencing sample was made of PBMCs. The receptor source for this set is a woman aged 60-75 years in good health and CMV-seronegative.

The chain carries TRBV28 and TRBJ2-1; TRBD2 is a possible D gene (6 bases). Germline CDR1 MDHEN, CDR2 SYDVKM. V shed 3 bases and J shed 9 bases, with 18 bases lying between them. This CDR3 is built from 15 residues. CDR3: CASSFKELVGGEQFF. CDR3 coding DNA: TGTGCCAGCAGTTTTAAGGAGCTAGTCGGGGGTGAGCAGTTCTTC.

The chain couples TRBV19 to TRBJ2-7, with TRBD1 identical over 12 bases. Germline CDR1 LNHDA, CDR2 SQIVND (reference sequence). V lost 7 bases and J lost 4; bases outside the gene matches: 14. The length of the CDR3 is 17 residues. This CDR3 reads CASTWGQGAWWWYEQYF. The CDR3 coding sequence is TGTGCCAGTACTTGGGGACAGGGGGCTTGGTGGTGGTACGAGCAGTACTTC.

V and J are TRBV5-5 and TRBJ1-5; no clear D. Germline loops: CDR1 SGHKS, CDR2 YYEKEE (reference sequence). This CDR3 comprises 14 residues. With 2 bases removed from V and 9 bases from J, the gap between germline ends came to 15 bases. The CDR3, as DNA: TGTGCCAGCAGCTTACCACCGGGTTTTGGGCCCCAGCATTTT. As protein: CASSLPPGFGPQHF.

The chain combines TRBV28 with TRBJ2-7, with 7 nucleotides matching TRBD1. There are 14 residues in the CDR3. Germline V gives CDR1 MDHEN, CDR2 SYDVKM. V lost 2 bases and J lost 7; bases outside the gene matches: 8. The CDR3: CASSLLTDRVEQYF. CDR3 bases: TGTGCCAGCAGTTTACTAACCGACAGGGTTGAGCAGTACTTC.

This sequence joins TRBV7-3 and TRBJ1-2; 11 nucleotides agree with TRBD1. The junction had 10 bases not matched to a gene; V was cut back by 5 bases and J by 5 bases. Germline V gives CDR1 SGHTA, CDR2 FQGTGA. The CDR3 sequence is 16 residues long. The CDR3 loop reads CASSATGQGASYGYTF. In nucleotides, the CDR3 is TGTGCCAGCAGCGCCACCGGACAGGGGGCATCGTATGGCTACACCTTC.

The J gene is TRBJ1-1, the V gene TRBV6-6, with D unresolved. Trimming took off 3 bases at V and 4 bases at J, with 6 bases between the two ends. The germline V gene has CDR1 MNHNY and CDR2 SVGAGI (reference sequence). The CDR3 extends over 12 amino acids. CDR3 bases: TGTGCCAGCAGTTATGCGGGCACTGAAGCTTTCTTT. Its protein is CASSYAGTEAFF.

The rearrangement links TRBV27 to TRBJ2-7; 9 bases align to TRBD2. J was trimmed by 2 bases and V by 2 bases; bases with no gene match: 10. CDR1 is MNHEY and CDR2 is SMNVEV in the germline V gene (reference sequence). The CDR3 contains 17 residues. The CDR3 here is CASSLGVAGVIPYEQYF. Written as DNA, the CDR3 is TGTGCCAGCAGTTTAGGGGTAGCGGGAGTGATCCCCTACGAGCAGTACTTC.

This chain uses TRBV4-3 with TRBJ2-1, with D possibly being TRBD1 (6 bases). Germline assignment: CDR1 LGHNA and CDR2 YSLEER. V dropped 4 bases and J dropped 4 bases, with 17 bases sitting between them. CDR3 size: 16 residues. The CDR3: CASSRSGTTGYNEQFF. CDR3 DNA: TGCGCCAGCAGCCGTTCCGGGACGACAGGATACAATGAGCAGTTCTTC.

The chain recombines TRBV6-1 with TRBJ2-1; D is perhaps TRBD2 (5 bases). Germline-derived CDR1 and CDR2 are MNHNS and SASEGT. CDR3 size: 15 residues. The V end was cut by 2 bases, the J end by 2 bases, with 10 bases between. The CDR3 is CASSERRVAYNEQFF. The CDR3 nucleotides read TGTGCCAGCAGTGAACGGCGGGTCGCCTACAATGAGCAGTTCTTC.

The sample holds a few counts of this clone. The chain couples TRBV9 to TRBJ2-1, with TRBD2 matching 15 bases. The CDR3 sequence is 16 residues long. Germline assignment: CDR1 SGDLS and CDR2 YYNGEE. V lost 4 bases, J lost 8 bases, and 7 bases stayed unmatched. CDR3: CASSRGLAGGMDEQFF. The CDR3 coding sequence is TGTGCCAGCAGCCGAGGACTAGCGGGAGGGATGGATGAGCAGTTCTTC.

This clone appeared a few times. This chain joins TRBV6-5 and TRBJ1-6; a possible D gene is TRBD1 (6 bases). Trimming took 5 bases from V and 6 from J, leaving 11 bases between them. Germline V gene sequence: CDR1 MNHEY, CDR2 SVGAGI. The CDR3 spans 14 residues. The CDR3 DNA reads TGTGCCAGCAGTGAGAACAGGGTTAATTCACCCCTCCACTTT. Residues: CASSENRVNSPLHF.

The genes are TRBV4-3 and TRBJ2-5; 10 positions agree with TRBD2. The ends lost 0 bases at V and 1 base at J; junction bases unmatched: 2. The CDR3 consists of 16 residues. Germline assignment: CDR1 LGHNA and CDR2 YSLEER. In DNA form, the CDR3 reads TGCGCCAGCAGCCAAGAGAGCGGGAGGGCCCAAGAGACCCAGTACTTC. It yields the protein CASSQESGRAQETQYF.

This clone was counted a single time. The CDR3 sequence is CASSEIGLAGQETQYF. The CDR3 region has the DNA TGTGCCAGCAGTGAAATAGGGCTAGCGGGACAAGAGACCCAGTACTTC. The chain uses TRBV2 and TRBJ2-5; 9 bases line up with TRBD2. The CDR3 runs to 16 residues. Germline V CDR1 and CDR2: SNHLY, FYNNEI. V lost 2 bases, J lost 2 bases, and 6 bases stayed unmatched.

This clone was observed a handful of times. This rearrangement joins TRBV5-1 to TRBJ2-1; no firm D call. The V gene's germline CDR1 is SGHRS and CDR2 YFSETQ. The CDR3 covers 15 residues. V lost 4 bases and J 4 bases, leaving 15 bases between the germline ends. CDR3 loop: CASSPDDPGYNEQFF. The CDR3 DNA reads as TGCGCCAGCAGCCCCGATGACCCCGGGTACAATGAGCAGTTCTTC. Looking up the rest from reference TRBV5-1 and TRBJ2-1 gives the full variable domain: KAGVTQTPRYLIKTRGQQVTLSCSPISGHRSVSWYQQTPGQGLQFLFEYFSETQRNKGNFPGRFSGRQFSNSRSEMNVSTLELGDSALYLCASSPDDPGYNEQFFGPGTRLTVL.

This chain uses TRBV7-2 with TRBJ1-2; 9 nucleotides match TRBD1. V shed 5 bases and J 7 bases; nucleotides not matched to a gene: 2. CDR3 size: 12 residues. From germline, CDR1 is SGHTA and CDR2 FQGNSA. CDR3 in amino acids: CASSLGQGGYTF. CDR3 sequence (DNA): TGTGCCAGCAGCCTGGGACAGGGTGGCTACACCTTC.

The V call is TRBV7-2, the J call TRBJ2-1, with 8 nucleotides matching TRBD2. The CDR3 extends over 14 amino acids. The V segment lost 5 bases and the J segment 7 bases; nucleotides outside the gene matches: 7. Looked up from germline, CDR1 is SGHTA and CDR2 is FQGNSA. In DNA form, the CDR3 reads TGTGCCAGCAGCCCCGGACTAGCAAGAAATGAGCAGTTCTTC. Protein product: CASSPGLARNEQFF. The whole variable domain, filled in from reference TRBV7-2 and TRBJ2-1, reads GAGVSQSPSNKVTEKGKDVELRCDPISGHTALYWYRQSLGQGLEFLIYFQGNSAPDKSGLPSDRFSAERTGGSVSTLTIQRTQQEDSAVYLCASSPGLARNEQFFGPGTRLTVL.

The chain couples TRBV19 to TRBJ2-7, with D possibly matching TRBD2 (5 bases). Germline lookup yields CDR1 LNHDA and CDR2 SQIVND (reference sequence). The germline V and J ends were trimmed by 3 bases and 6 bases, with 9 bases remaining between them. This CDR3 contains 12 residues. CDR3 region: CASSIRGAEQYF. The CDR3 coding sequence is TGTGCCAGTAGTATCCGGGGAGCCGAGCAGTACTTC.

The chain combines TRBV29-1 with TRBJ2-5; 11 bases line up with TRBD1. Unmatched junction bases numbered 5, after V lost 6 bases and J lost 2 bases. CDR1 and CDR2 (germline): SQVTM, ANQGSEA. CDR3 length equals 14 residues. The CDR3, as DNA: TGCAGCGTCGGTGGGGACAGGGGGCAAGAGACCCAGTACTTC. Its translation is CSVGGDRGQETQYF.

The chain links TRBV7-9 to TRBJ1-1; D possibly corresponds to TRBD1 (6 bases). The germline CDR1 and CDR2 sequences are SEHNR and FQNEAQ (reference sequence). The V and J ends lost 4 bases and 0 bases respectively, with 12 bases between them. The CDR3 length is 15 residues. The CDR3 sequence is CASSSSDRLNTEAFF. The CDR3 DNA sequence: TGTGCCAGCAGCTCCTCAGACAGGCTGAACACTGAAGCTTTCTTT.

This clone was detected once. The same CDR3 arises from other DNA sequences in this sample as well. This rearrangement joins TRBV7-7 to TRBJ1-3; 9 bases fit TRBD1. Germline CDR1 and CDR2: SSHAT and FNYEAQ (reference sequence). Trimming took 5 bases from V and 2 from J; bases not matched to a gene: 4. This CDR3 contains 15 residues. CDR3 nucleotide sequence: TGTGCCAGCAGCCCTGACAGGGGGACTGGAAACACCATATATTTT. It is translated as CASSPDRGTGNTIYF. Complete variable domain (other parts from reference TRBV7-7 and TRBJ1-3): GAGVSQSPRYKVTKRGQDVTLRCDPISSHATLYWYQQALGQGPEFLTYFNYEAQPDKSGLPSDRFSAERPEGSISTLTIQRTEQRDSAMYRCASSPDRGTGNTIYFGEGSWLTVV.

The genes are TRBV28 and TRBJ1-5, with D possibly being TRBD1 (5 bases). The CDR3 spans 15 residues. Looked up from germline, CDR1 is MDHEN and CDR2 is SYDVKM. Trimming left V 1 base short and J 6 bases short, with 13 bases between. The CDR3 spells CASSLLQGGGQPQHF. In nucleotides, the CDR3 is TGTGCCAGCAGTTTATTGCAGGGAGGAGGTCAGCCCCAGCATTTT.

The chain recombines TRBV7-6 with TRBJ1-1; 10 bases are a match to TRBD1. This CDR3 has 15 residues. Trimming removed 1 base from V and 6 bases from J; junction bases left unmatched: 5. CDR1 and CDR2 (germline): SGHVS, FNYEAQ. DNA for the CDR3: TGTGCCAGCAGCTTAGGGGGACAGGGGATACCTGAAGCTTTCTTT. It yields the protein CASSLGGQGIPEAFF.

The V call is TRBV6-5, the J call TRBJ2-2; D remains unclear. The CDR3 spans 15 residues. V dropped 6 bases and J dropped 5 bases, with 16 bases sitting between them. The V gene's germline CDR1 is MNHEY and CDR2 SVGAGI. CDR3 bases: TGTGCCAGCAGACTGACCCACGGAGCGACCGGGGAGCTGTTTTTT. This encodes CASRLTHGATGELFF.

Worth noting for this clone: At the DNA level, this CDR3 is encoded by other sequences in the same sample as well. J is TRBJ2-1 and V is TRBV11-2; TRBD2 agrees at 10 bases. CDR1 SGHAT and CDR2 FQNNGV come from the germline V gene. This CDR3 is 15 amino acids long. V lost 1 base and J lost 9; bases outside the gene matches: 6. CDR3 in DNA: TGTGCCAGCAGCTTAGGACTAGCGGGCGGCGGTGAGCAGTTCTTC. Its protein is CASSLGLAGGGEQFF.

CDR3 loop: CSVHLAYEQYF. The CDR3 nucleotides are TGCAGCGTTCACCTGGCATACGAGCAGTACTTC. The rearrangement uses TRBV29-1 and TRBJ2-7; D ambiguous. The germline V and J ends were trimmed by 5 bases and 4 bases, with 9 bases remaining between them. CDR3 size: 11 residues. Germline assignment: CDR1 SQVTM and CDR2 ANQGSEA.

This chain joins TRBV9 and TRBJ2-5, with 14 nucleotides matching TRBD2. CDR1 SGDLS and CDR2 YYNGEE come from the germline V gene. V trimming: 4 bases; J trimming: 5 bases; junction bases outside the gene matches: 7. The CDR3 covers 16 residues. CDR3 in DNA: TGTGCCAGCAGCCCCCGGACTAGCGGGGGGCGGGAGACCCAGTACTTC. Protein: CASSPRTSGGRETQYF.

The V and J genes are TRBV14 and TRBJ2-1, with 13 bases fitting TRBD2. J gave up 5 bases and V 5 bases, and 6 bases lay outside the gene matches. Germline CDR1 and CDR2: SGHDN and FVKESK. The CDR3 loop spans 16 amino acids. DNA for the CDR3: TGTGCCAGCAGCGAACCCGGGACTAGCGGGAACAATGAGCAGTTCTTC. This gives the protein CASSEPGTSGNNEQFF.

This clone has more than one count but fewer than ten. The chain carries TRBV2 and TRBJ1-6; no definite D call. This CDR3 spans 15 amino acids. Trimming pared 4 bases from V and 10 bases from J, leaving 17 bases between. CDR1 SNHLY and CDR2 FYNNEI come from the germline V gene. CDR3 bases: TGTGCCAGCAGTGTCGAGGAGGAGGTACGGTCACCCCTCCACTTT. Protein: CASSVEEEVRSPLHF.

The V call is TRBV6-5, the J call TRBJ2-1, with 7 bases matching TRBD2. The CDR3 is 16 residues long. J lost 7 bases, V lost 0 bases, and 9 bases had no gene match. From germline, CDR1 is MNHEY and CDR2 SVGAGI. The CDR3, as DNA: TGTGCCAGCAGTTACTCGGGGGGGGAGGGCGGGAATGAGCAGTTCTTC. Residues: CASSYSGGEGGNEQFF.